Below, one T cell receptor (beta chain) is given with its context. Its cognate antigen is unknown. These data belong to a study of cytomegalovirus exposure and HLA in healthy donors. At the level of the study: The platform used for the roughly 130 validation repertoires matched that of the roughly 630 first-cohort repertoires, a later analysis reported. General study points: Cytomegalovirus status was reportedly diagnosed by the classifier with high specificity and sensitivity. Many donors shared some public TCRs, even though most TCR sequences were rare.

This table comes from immunoSEQ multiplex PCR, and its TCRdb copy is limited to in-frame clones, with some not included. The sample has 110,000 or so clones; around 86% are singletons. The CDR3 contains 13 residues. Germline V gene data show CDR1 as MNHNY and CDR2 as SVGAGI (reference sequence). V lost 11 bases and J lost 0, with 14 bases in between. The origin of this receptor is a man aged 18 to 30 in good health and CMV-seronegative. Specimen: PBMCs. The gene calls are TRBV6-6 and TRBJ2-7, with D tentatively TRBD1 (5 bases). For the CDR3, the DNA is TGTGCCTCTCAGGGTGCCGCCTCCTACGAGCAGTACTTC. This encodes CASQGAASYEQYF.